What follows are 25 T cell receptor beta chains derived from one specimen sequenced in a study of regulatory T cells in long-lasting Graves disease. Arm-PCR of CDR3 regions with iRepertoire HTBI primers generated TCR beta libraries. TCRdb reanalysed the multiplex PCR reads using MiXCR and keeps one entry per CDR3 protein. This table has roughly 700,000 distinct CDR3 sequences, roughly 30% appearing once. Indicated time point: persistent/refractory GD, antithyroid drugs over 5 years with positive TRAb. After RNA was extracted from PBMCs, the TCR library was made from it. The sample was peripheral blood mononuclear cells (PBMCs), taken when the disease was refractory, from a patient treated with antithyroid drugs. These receptors all come from a female donor with Graves disease.

V and J are TRBV7-9 and TRBJ1-1; D not certain. This CDR3 has 12 residues. The V gene's germline CDR1 is SEHNR and CDR2 FQNEAQ (reference sequence). Deletions cut 6 bases from V and 7 bases from J, with 12 bases between. The CDR3: CASSRSRDEAFF. The CDR3 DNA is TGTGCCAGCAGTCGCAGCCGGGATGAAGCTTTCTTT.

The chain recombines TRBV3-1 with TRBJ2-7; a possible D gene is TRBD2 (6 bases). Germline V gene sequence: CDR1 LGHDT, CDR2 YNNKEL (reference sequence). This CDR3 is 14 amino acids long. Trimming removed 1 base at V and 6 bases at J, with 13 bases between. CDR3 region: CASSQVGLAREQYF. The CDR3 DNA sequence: TGTGCCAGCAGCCAAGTGGGTCTAGCGCGCGAGCAGTACTTC.

The V and J genes are TRBV30 and TRBJ1-4; a possible D gene is TRBD1 (6 bases). The CDR3 extends over 13 amino acids. V lost 8 bases and J lost 7, with 17 bases in between. Germline V gives CDR1 GTSNPN, CDR2 SVGIG (reference sequence). CDR3 sequence reads: CAVSVGAGEKLFF. CDR3 DNA sequence: TGTGCCGTGAGTGTGGGGGCAGGTGAAAAACTGTTTTTT. Based on the CDR3 plus reference TRBV30 and TRBJ1-4, the full variable domain is SQTIHQWPATLVQPVGSPLSLECTVEGTSNPNLYWYRQAAGRGLQLLFYSVGIGQISSEVPQNLSASRPQDRQFILSSKKLLLSDSGFYLCAVSVGAGEKLFFGSGTQLSVL.

Many counts were recorded for this clonotype. It is unclear where the CDR3 begins or ends on the DNA, so no DNA is shown, and the CDR3 is as TCRdb lists it. This rearrangement joins TRBV6-9 to TRBJ1-1. The CDR3 length equals 14 residues, ends included. In germline, CDR1 is MNHGY, CDR2 SVAAGI. CDR3 region: CASSSSFRAGEAFF.

This clonotype was picked up a small number of times. CDR3 sequence: CSIRDGYEQYF. DNA for the CDR3: TGCAGTATCCGGGATGGGTACGAGCAGTACTTC. The chain has TRBV20-1 and TRBJ2-7; tentative D call: TRBD2 (5 bases). Deletions cut 8 bases from V and 4 bases from J, with 12 bases between. Germline V gives CDR1 DFQATT, CDR2 SNEGSKA (reference sequence). The CDR3 length is 11 residues.

Only a few counts were recorded for this clonotype. The V gene is TRBV12-3 or TRBV12-4, the J gene TRBJ1-3; D is undetermined. The CDR3 contains 13 residues. Trimming cost V 2 bases and J 4 bases, with 6 bases left between them. This CDR3 is CASSLSVGNTIYF. As DNA, the CDR3 is TGTGCCAGCAGTTTAAGTGTGGGAAACACCATATATTTT.

This clonotype was observed a handful of times. The chain uses TRBV7-9 and TRBJ2-7; a weak D match, TRBD1 (5 bases). Germline V gene data show CDR1 as SEHNR and CDR2 as FQNEAQ (reference sequence). V was shortened by 4 bases and J by 6 bases, with 16 bases between the two germline ends. The CDR3 covers 14 residues. The CDR3 sequence: CASSSAAGWSEQYF. As DNA, the CDR3 is TGTGCCAGCAGCTCCGCGGCAGGGTGGTCCGAGCAGTACTTC.

This sequence joins TRBV12-3 or TRBV12-4 and TRBJ1-2, with a weak D call TRBD1 (6 bases). This CDR3 has 13 residues. Trimming left V 3 bases short and J 8 bases short, with 13 bases between. As DNA, the CDR3 is TGTGCCAGCAGTTTCGGGGGGCTCGGGGGCTACACCTTC. This codes for CASSFGGLGGYTF.

The rearrangement joins TRBV20-1 to TRBJ2-7; possible D gene TRBD1, 7 bases. Looked up from germline, CDR1 is DFQATT and CDR2 is SNEGSKA (reference sequence). This CDR3 comprises 15 residues. Trimming stripped 0 bases from V and 4 bases from J, with 16 bases between. This CDR3 reads CSARDLQGGRYEQYF. The CDR3, as DNA: TGCAGTGCTAGAGATCTCCAGGGGGGACGGTACGAGCAGTACTTC.

This clonotype was recorded at least ten times. This rearrangement joins TRBV28 to TRBJ2-7; 10 bases are a match to TRBD2. In germline, CDR1 is MDHEN, CDR2 SYDVKM. Trimming at V came to 6 bases and at J to 2 bases, leaving 7 bases not matched to a gene. The CDR3 extends over 15 amino acids. In DNA, the CDR3 is TGTGCCAGCAGGGTCCCTAGCGGGGGAGCCTACGAGCAGTACTTC. This sequence encodes CASRVPSGGAYEQYF.

The chain joins TRBV6-2 or TRBV6-3 to TRBJ2-1; D possibly corresponds to TRBD2 (5 bases). Germline CDR1 and CDR2: MNHEY and SVGEGT. The length of the CDR3 is 17 residues. Between the trimmed V and J ends, which lost 1 base and 7 bases, there was a span of 20 bases. CDR3 DNA sequence: TGTGCCAGCAGTTACTGGTCAGCTCGAGGGAGAAGTAATGAGCAGTTCTTC. It yields the protein CASSYWSARGRSNEQFF.

The rearrangement joins TRBV7-9 to TRBJ1-1, with no clear D. The CDR3 totals 13 residues. Trimming took 3 bases from V and 10 from J, leaving 15 bases between them. Germline V gene lookup returns CDR1 SEHNR and CDR2 FQNEAQ (reference sequence). The CDR3 sequence is CASSFEGGSGAFF. DNA for the CDR3: TGTGCCAGCAGCTTTGAAGGAGGGTCGGGAGCTTTCTTT.

This clonotype came up a few times. The genes are TRBV6-5 and TRBJ2-7; D unclear. The germline V and J ends were trimmed by 4 bases and 2 bases, with 15 bases remaining between them. This CDR3 spans 15 amino acids. Germline V CDR1 and CDR2: MNHEY, SVGAGI. CDR3 residues: CASSSIRSRPYEQYF. In DNA form, the CDR3 reads TGTGCCAGCAGTTCTATCCGAAGTAGGCCCTACGAGCAGTACTTC.

Only a few counts were recorded for this clonotype. The chain is built from TRBV5-5 and TRBJ1-5, with a tentative D call TRBD1 (5 bases). V was trimmed by 4 bases and J by 5 bases, leaving 22 bases between them. There are 17 residues in the CDR3. Germline assignment: CDR1 SGHKS and CDR2 YYEKEE (reference sequence). This CDR3 reads CASSGPGLSGSDQPQHF. The DNA of the CDR3 is TGTGCCAGCAGCGGACCGGGACTCTCTGGGTCGGATCAGCCCCAGCATTTT.

This clonotype was seen ten or more times. The chain recombines TRBV2 with TRBJ2-7; D gene unclear. This CDR3 is 12 amino acids long. Trimming took 4 bases from V and 2 from J, leaving 6 bases between them. Per the germline V gene, CDR1 is SNHLY and CDR2 is FYNNEI. The CDR3 coding sequence is TGTGCCAGCAGTGTTTTAGCCTACGAGCAGTACTTC. Amino acids: CASSVLAYEQYF.

This clonotype was seen a handful of times. V usage is TRBV28 and J usage is TRBJ2-7, with a tentative D call TRBD2 (6 bases). Trimming shortened V by 2 bases and J by 5 bases, and 16 bases separated the two germline ends. The germline V gene has CDR1 MDHEN and CDR2 SYDVKM. CDR3 size: 15 residues. In DNA, the CDR3 is TGTGCCAGCAGTTTAGCTGGGGGGACTGTCCACGAGCAGTACTTC. This codes for CASSLAGGTVHEQYF. Using reference TRBV28 and TRBJ2-7 for the parts outside the CDR3, the full variable domain is DVKVTQSSRYLVKRTGEKVFLECVQDMDHENMFWYRQDPGLGLRLIYFSYDVKMKEKGDIPEGYSVSREKKERFSLILESASTNQTSMYLCASSLAGGTVHEQYFGPGTRLTVT.

This rearrangement joins TRBV3-1 to TRBJ1-2; 12 positions agree with TRBD1. Unmatched junction bases numbered 4, after V lost 4 bases and J lost 4 bases. There are 15 residues in the CDR3. CDR1 is LGHDT, CDR2 YNNKEL, per germline (reference sequence). CDR3 DNA sequence: TGTGCCAGCAGCCGGGGGACAGGGGGCGCCTATGGCTACACCTTC. It codes for CASSRGTGGAYGYTF.

This clonotype was detected only a few times. Mismatch with germline at one junction end may stem from a read error. The V call is TRBV18, the J call TRBJ1-4; D is ambiguous. This CDR3 region has 12 residues. Germline V gives CDR1 KGHSH, CDR2 LQKENI. CDR3 sequence reads: CASSESIGGPIF. DNA for the CDR3: TGTGCCAGCTCAGAGTCCATAGGAGGGCCGATTTTT.

J is TRBJ2-7 and V is TRBV6-2 or TRBV6-3, with 10 bases matching TRBD1. The CDR3 has 16 residues. After removal of 8 bases from V and 2 bases from J, the junction contained 12 bases not matched to a gene. Germline CDR1 MNHEY, CDR2 SVGEGT. The CDR3 loop is CASDRVGTGAAYEQYF. The CDR3, as DNA: TGTGCCAGCGACCGGGTAGGGACAGGGGCGGCCTACGAGCAGTACTTC.

V usage is TRBV7-9 and J usage is TRBJ2-2; the D is unclear. CDR1 SEHNR and CDR2 FQNEAQ come from the germline V gene (reference sequence). Trimming left V 6 bases short and J 5 bases short, with 4 bases between. The CDR3 runs 11 residues. CDR3 bases: TGTGCCAGCAGACTGACCGGGGAGCTGTTTTTT. The encoded protein is CASRLTGELFF.

J is TRBJ1-5 and V is TRBV20-1; a possible D gene is TRBD1 (6 bases). CDR1 is DFQATT and CDR2 is SNEGSKA in the germline V gene (reference sequence). V lost 6 bases and J lost 6, with 15 bases in between. This CDR3 is 13 amino acids long. CDR3 protein: CSALVGAAQPQHF. Here the CDR3 DNA reads TGCAGTGCCTTGGTGGGGGCGGCTCAGCCCCAGCATTTT.

J is TRBJ2-5 and V is TRBV7-2, with 9 bases fitting TRBD1. Germline CDR1 reads SGHTA; CDR2 reads FQGNSA. The CDR3 is 15 amino acids. Germline trimming cut 5 bases from V and 5 bases from J; bases unmatched to any gene: 9. In nucleotides, the CDR3 is TGTGCCAGCAGCCATACCGCGGGACAGGGCGAGACCCAGTACTTC. Translating gives CASSHTAGQGETQYF.

The chain has TRBV11-2 and TRBJ2-5, with a tentative D call TRBD2 (6 bases). Germline V gene sequence: CDR1 SGHAT, CDR2 FQNNGV. This CDR3 is 13 amino acids long. The V gene lost 4 bases and the J gene lost 3 bases, with 9 bases spanning the gap. CDR3 loop: CASSSRGKETQYF. The CDR3 nucleotides read TGTGCCAGCAGCTCCCGGGGGAAAGAGACCCAGTACTTC. The full variable domain, completed using reference TRBV11-2 and TRBJ2-5, is EAGVAQSPRYKIIEKRQSVAFWCNPISGHATLYWYQQILGQGPKLLIQFQNNGVVDDSQLPKDRFSAERLKGVDSTLKIQPAKLEDSAVYLCASSSRGKETQYFGPGTRLLVL.

This clonotype has a handful of counts. The genes are TRBV28 and TRBJ1-4, with D uncertain. The CDR3 spans 18 residues. Germline CDR1 is MDHEN and CDR2 is SYDVKM. Trimming shortened V by 5 bases and J by 6 bases, and 25 bases separated the two germline ends. The CDR3 DNA is TGTGCCAGCAGTGCCCCCTCAAGCAAGGTTAATGCCTATGAAAAACTGTTTTTT. Its translation is CASSAPSSKVNAYEKLFF. Variable domain in full (rest from reference TRBV28 and TRBJ1-4): DVKVTQSSRYLVKRTGEKVFLECVQDMDHENMFWYRQDPGLGLRLIYFSYDVKMKEKGDIPEGYSVSREKKERFSLILESASTNQTSMYLCASSAPSSKVNAYEKLFFGSGTQLSVL.

J is TRBJ1-6 and V is TRBV30; D gene ambiguous. Germline V gene sequence: CDR1 GTSNPN, CDR2 SVGIG (reference sequence). The V end lost 1 base, the J end lost 13 bases, and 17 bases lay between the germline ends. This CDR3 has 14 amino acids. CDR3 residues: CAWSASRWGSPLHF. CDR3 bases: TGTGCCTGGAGTGCCTCGCGCTGGGGTTCGCCCCTCCACTTT.